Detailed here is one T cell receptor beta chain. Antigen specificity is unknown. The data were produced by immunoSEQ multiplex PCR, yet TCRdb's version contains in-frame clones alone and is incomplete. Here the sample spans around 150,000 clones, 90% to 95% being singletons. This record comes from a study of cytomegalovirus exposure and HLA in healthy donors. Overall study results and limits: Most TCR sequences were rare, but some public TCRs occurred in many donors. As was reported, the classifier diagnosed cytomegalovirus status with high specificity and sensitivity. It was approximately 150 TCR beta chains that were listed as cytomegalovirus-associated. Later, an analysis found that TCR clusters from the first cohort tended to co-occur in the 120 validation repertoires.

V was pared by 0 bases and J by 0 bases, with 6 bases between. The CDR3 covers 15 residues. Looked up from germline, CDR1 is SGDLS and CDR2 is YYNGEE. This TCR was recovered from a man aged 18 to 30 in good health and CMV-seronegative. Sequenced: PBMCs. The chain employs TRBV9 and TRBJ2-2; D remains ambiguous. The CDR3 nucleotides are TGTGCCAGCAGCGTAGACATAACGAACACCGGGGAGCTGTTTTTT. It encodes CASSVDITNTGELFF.